The 22 T cell receptor beta chains below were found in one sample sequenced in a study of Ad26.COV2.S vaccination and SARS-CoV-2 variants. Treatment denoted: around 19 received Ad26.COV2.S at low or high dose, single or two shots; 5 received placebo; per-sample allocation not given. Day 63 following the first vaccine or placebo injection was when the samples were taken. Assay: immunoSEQ multiplex PCR; the TCRdb copy retains only in-frame clones and omits some. The repertoire holds 300,000 to 400,000 clones, with 65% to 90% as singletons. The source was peripheral blood, collected in a trial of Ad26.COV2.S vaccine versus placebo. Receptors originate from a person between 18 and 60 years old who received the Ad26.COV2.S COVID-19 vaccine or a placebo.

The V call is TRBV19, the J call TRBJ2-2, with D unclear. Trimming cost V 1 base and J 3 bases, with 6 bases left between them. The V gene's germline CDR1 is LNHDA and CDR2 SQIVND (reference sequence). The CDR3 is 14 amino acids. The CDR3 is CASSIGQYTGELFF. The DNA of the CDR3 is TGTGCCAGTAGTATAGGGCAGTACACCGGGGAGCTGTTTTTT.

This chain connects TRBV5-1 to TRBJ1-2, with D maybe TRBD1 (5 bases). CDR3 size: 15 residues. Germline values: CDR1 SGHRS, CDR2 YFSETQ. Trimming removed 6 bases from V and 8 bases from J, with 23 bases in between. The CDR3 loop is CASTPFGTLNEGYTF. CDR3 nucleotide sequence: TGCGCCAGCACCCCGTTTGGGACCCTAAACGAGGGCTACACCTTC.

The chain employs TRBV19 and TRBJ1-1, with D unresolved. The V end lost 7 bases, the J end lost 1 base, and 16 bases lay between the germline ends. This CDR3 spans 15 amino acids. Germline V gene lookup returns CDR1 LNHDA and CDR2 SQIVND (reference sequence). The DNA for the CDR3 is TGTGCCAGTACGTATCGCGCCCAAGCGAACACTGAAGCTTTCTTT. This translates into CASTYRAQANTEAFF.

This rearrangement joins TRBV19 to TRBJ1-2; D not resolved. Trimming cost V 5 bases and J 4 bases, with 14 bases left between them. Per germline, CDR1 LNHDA and CDR2 SQIVND (reference sequence). This CDR3 is built from 14 residues. CDR3 coding DNA: TGTGCCAGTAGTGTCCCCTCCCGTTCCTATGGCTACACCTTC. Amino acid sequence: CASSVPSRSYGYTF.

This rearrangement joins TRBV19 to TRBJ1-1; maybe TRBD1 (6 bases). Trimming shortened V by 6 bases and J by 2 bases, and 19 bases separated the two germline ends. Germline-derived CDR1 and CDR2 are LNHDA and SQIVND (reference sequence). The CDR3 is 16 amino acids. The CDR3: CASSATLWTANTEAFF. CDR3 nucleotide sequence: TGTGCCAGTAGCGCGACGCTGTGGACAGCTAACACTGAAGCTTTCTTT.

This clone was detected only once. The chain joins TRBV28 to TRBJ2-7; 15 bases fit TRBD2. Germline lookup yields CDR1 MDHEN and CDR2 SYDVKM. The CDR3 totals 16 residues. Trimming removed 4 bases from V and 4 bases from J; junction bases left unmatched: 5. CDR3 sequence reads: CASSSGTSGGRYEQYF. CDR3 nucleotides: TGTGCCAGCAGTTCGGGGACTAGCGGGGGGAGGTACGAGCAGTACTTC.

With respect to this clone: Other DNA sequences in the sample encode the same CDR3. The J gene is TRBJ2-5, the V gene TRBV19; perhaps TRBD1 as D (5 bases). Germline CDR1 is LNHDA and CDR2 is SQIVND (reference sequence). The germline V and J ends were trimmed by 3 bases and 4 bases, with 6 bases remaining between them. The CDR3 spans 12 residues. The CDR3 protein is CASSITGETQYF. CDR3 DNA: TGTGCCAGTAGTATTACAGGAGAGACCCAGTACTTC.

The rearrangement joins TRBV25-1 to TRBJ1-3; D not certain. The CDR3 is made up of 14 amino acids. Germline values: CDR1 MGHDK, CDR2 SYGVNS. Trimming stripped 1 base from V and 1 base from J, with 5 bases between. This chain's CDR3 is CASSEFQSGNTIYF. The CDR3, as DNA: TGTGCCAGCAGTGAATTTCAGTCTGGAAACACCATATATTTT. Full variable domain (rest looked up from reference TRBV25-1 and TRBJ1-3): EADIYQTPRYLVIGTGKKITLECSQTMGHDKMYWYQQDPGMELHLIHYSYGVNSTEKGDLSSESTVSRIRTEHFPLTLESARPSHTSQYLCASSEFQSGNTIYFGEGSWLTVV.

V gene TRBV19 combines with J gene TRBJ2-1; 12 nucleotides match TRBD2. V dropped 4 bases and J dropped 8; count of bases not matched to a gene: 12. The CDR3 loop spans 17 amino acids. Germline V CDR1 and CDR2: LNHDA, SQIVND (reference sequence). Here the CDR3 reads CASSTGLAGLSSDEQFF. DNA for the CDR3: TGTGCCAGTAGTACTGGACTAGCGGGACTTTCGTCCGATGAGCAGTTCTTC. Drawing the rest from reference TRBV19 and TRBJ2-1, the complete variable domain is DGGITQSPKYLFRKEGQNVTLSCEQNLNHDAMYWYRQDPGQGLRLIYYSQIVNDFQKGDIAEGYSVSREKKESFPLTVTSAQKNPTAFYLCASSTGLAGLSSDEQFFGPGTRLTVL.

The rearrangement links TRBV2 to TRBJ1-3; D may be TRBD1 (5 bases). Germline assignment: CDR1 SNHLY and CDR2 FYNNEI. The CDR3 sequence is 16 residues long. Deletions cut 6 bases from V and 4 bases from J, with 19 bases between. DNA for the CDR3: TGTGCCAGCAGCGAAAGAAGGGGTTCGGGAGGAAACACCATATATTTT. It codes for CASSERRGSGGNTIYF.

J is TRBJ2-7 and V is TRBV6-5; TRBD1 aligns across 8 bases. V was pared by 2 bases and J by 2 bases, with 5 bases of the junction left unmatched. CDR3 length: 15 residues. CDR1 is MNHEY and CDR2 is SVGAGI in the germline V gene. The CDR3 loop reads CASSYPGQDPYEQYF. The CDR3 coding sequence is TGTGCCAGCAGTTACCCGGGACAGGACCCCTACGAGCAGTACTTC.

The chain recombines TRBV5-1 with TRBJ1-1; no clear D gene. The CDR3 consists of 13 residues. Deletions cut 4 bases from V and 6 bases from J, with 13 bases between. Germline CDR1 and CDR2: SGHRS and YFSETQ. Here the CDR3 reads CASSLDNRPEAFF. The CDR3 DNA is TGCGCCAGCAGCCTCGACAACCGTCCTGAAGCTTTCTTT.

The chain uses TRBV24-1 and TRBJ2-5; the match to TRBD2 covers 12 bases. Germline V CDR1 and CDR2: KGHDR, SFDVKD. This CDR3 has 14 residues. The junction had 5 bases not matched to a gene; V was cut back by 3 bases and J by 10 bases. The CDR3 nucleotides are TGTGCCACCAGTGATACTGGACTAGCGGGGAACCAGTACTTC. Translated: CATSDTGLAGNQYF.

The J gene is TRBJ2-1, the V gene TRBV5-1; D is ambiguous. Trimming left V 4 bases short and J 4 bases short, with 9 bases between. Germline assignment: CDR1 SGHRS and CDR2 YFSETQ. CDR3 length: 13 residues. The CDR3 protein is CASSATSYNEQFF. As DNA, the CDR3 is TGCGCCAGCAGCGCCACAAGTTACAATGAGCAGTTCTTC.

This chain joins TRBV5-6 and TRBJ2-1; 10 positions match TRBD2. This CDR3 has 17 amino acids. CDR1 is SGHDT, CDR2 YYEEEE, per germline. The J segment lost 8 bases and the V segment lost 5 bases, leaving 16 bases of the junction unmatched. The chain's CDR3 is CASRTLGLAGDRYEQFF. The CDR3 nucleotides read TGTGCCAGCAGAACCCTAGGGCTAGCGGGGGACCGTTATGAGCAGTTCTTC.

This clone appeared a few times. The chain is built from TRBV5-1 and TRBJ2-3; D gene unclear. The CDR3 has 12 amino acids. Germline V gene lookup returns CDR1 SGHRS and CDR2 YFSETQ. The V end lost 5 bases, the J end lost 6 bases, and 10 bases lay between the germline ends. Here the CDR3 DNA reads TGCGCCAGCAGATTTAGCAAGGATACGCAGTATTTT. Its protein product is CASRFSKDTQYF.

The CDR3 protein is CASSLVPSGGQDTQYF. CDR3 bases: TGTGCCAGCAGCTTGGTCCCTAGCGGGGGCCAAGATACGCAGTATTTT. The chain combines TRBV5-4 with TRBJ2-3; 10 nucleotides align to TRBD2. The germline CDR1 and CDR2 sequences are SGHNT and YYREEE (reference sequence). This CDR3 has 16 residues. With 0 bases clipped from V and 5 bases from J, the junction kept 6 bases outside the gene matches.

The chain has TRBV7-6 and TRBJ2-1; 12 bases line up with TRBD2. Germline V lookup: CDR1 SGHVS, CDR2 FNYEAQ. V shed 5 bases and J 7 bases; nucleotides not matched to a gene: 6. There are 15 residues in the CDR3. CDR3 nucleotides: TGTGCCAGCAGCCTATTAGGACTAGCGGGGAATGAGCAGTTCTTC. Translating it yields CASSLLGLAGNEQFF.

The genes are TRBV5-1 and TRBJ2-3, with 9 nucleotides matching TRBD2. This CDR3 region has 16 residues. CDR1 and CDR2 from the germline V gene are SGHRS and YFSETQ. The V and J ends lost 0 bases and 5 bases, in that order; junction bases with no gene match: 7. CDR3: CASSLALAGRRDTQYF. Here the CDR3 DNA reads TGCGCCAGCAGCTTGGCCCTAGCGGGACGTAGAGATACGCAGTATTTT.

This chain connects TRBV5-4 to TRBJ2-5; 9 bases map to TRBD1. The CDR3 contains 14 residues. Trimming cost V 3 bases and J 5 bases; bases outside gene matches: 5. CDR1 SGHNT and CDR2 YYREEE come from the germline V gene (reference sequence). In nucleotides, the CDR3 is TGTGCCAGCAGCTACACAGGGGGCAGGGAGACCCAGTACTTC. It is translated as CASSYTGGRETQYF.

The chain has TRBV13 and TRBJ2-3; D may be TRBD2 (6 bases). Germline CDR1 is PRHDT and CDR2 is FYEKMQ (reference sequence). The ends were cut back, 6 bases at V and 3 bases at J, with 25 bases in the middle. The CDR3 spans 18 residues. This chain's CDR3 is CASSPAGWASEKTDTQYF. In DNA, the CDR3 is TGTGCCAGCAGTCCCGCAGGGTGGGCTAGCGAAAAGACAGATACGCAGTATTTT.

This chain joins TRBV3-1 (or the pseudogene TRBV3-2) and TRBJ1-1; D is unclear. Trimming removed 1 base at V and 1 base at J, with 10 bases between. Germline loops: CDR1 LGHDT, CDR2 YNNKEL (reference sequence). The CDR3 loop spans 15 amino acids. The CDR3 DNA is TGTGCCAGCAGCCAAGCGAGGACTTCGAACACTGAAGCTTTCTTT. Amino acids: CASSQARTSNTEAFF.